These 16 T cell receptor beta chains came from one sample sequenced in a study of human T cells and chemical hapten exposure. Time point in this sample: pre-sensitization, week 0. Indicated treatment: therapeutic diphenylcyclopropenone sensitization with weekly scalp DPC. A single record per CDR3 protein comes from TCRdb applying MiXCR to the RACE reads. Found here are approximately 370,000 distinct CDR3 sequences, around 5.5% of them singletons; the top ten hold around 8.8%. This sample comprised whole blood, obtained in connection with sensitization to the hapten diphenylcyclopropenone (DPC). Receptors originate from a woman aged 18-29 years with alopecia areata. Some clones in this sample may be carry-over from other donors' samples.

The chain carries TRBV7-9 and TRBJ1-4, with 10 bases fitting TRBD1. V trimming: 2 bases; J trimming: 6 bases; junction bases outside the gene matches: 6. The germline CDR1 and CDR2 sequences are SEHNR and FQNEAQ (reference sequence). The CDR3 consists of 16 residues. This CDR3 reads CASSLPTGTGDEKLFF. DNA for the CDR3: TGTGCCAGCAGCTTACCCACCGGGACAGGGGATGAAAAACTGTTTTTT.

This sequence joins TRBV7-9 and TRBJ1-5; D remains ambiguous. This CDR3 is 13 amino acids long. The germline gives CDR1 SEHNR, CDR2 FQNEAQ (reference sequence). The V end was cut by 1 base, the J end by 7 bases, with 8 bases between. In nucleotides, the CDR3 is TGTGCCAGCAGCTTAGGCGGGATCCAGCCCCAGCATTTT. Protein: CASSLGGIQPQHF.

The chain employs TRBV2 and TRBJ2-7; no clear D. Germline values: CDR1 SNHLY, CDR2 FYNNEI. The V gene lost 2 bases and the J gene lost 6 bases, with 14 bases spanning the gap. The CDR3 extends over 14 amino acids. The CDR3 reads CASSEIRDDGEQYF. The CDR3 nucleotides are TGTGCCAGCAGTGAAATACGTGACGACGGCGAGCAGTACTTC.

This clonotype was seen only a few times. The rearrangement uses TRBV29-1 and TRBJ2-2, with D hard to call. This CDR3 spans 14 amino acids. Trimming removed 2 bases from V and 1 base from J, with 8 bases in between. Germline V gene lookup returns CDR1 SQVTM and CDR2 ANQGSEA. CDR3 in amino acids: CSVESPWNTGELFF. CDR3 DNA: TGCAGCGTTGAAAGCCCCTGGAACACCGGGGAGCTGTTTTTT.

This clonotype was detected a few times. The chain carries TRBV7-9 and TRBJ1-5; possible D gene TRBD1, 5 bases. V lost 1 base, J lost 12 bases, and 10 bases lay in between. Germline V lookup: CDR1 SEHNR, CDR2 FQNEAQ (reference sequence). The CDR3 has 12 residues. In DNA, the CDR3 is TGTGCCAGCAGCTTAGGGCAGGGCCTCCAGCATTTT. Translation: CASSLGQGLQHF.

This clonotype was seen more than once but under ten times. This may be a read error, as it is one base from a much larger clone. The chain recombines TRBV6-2 or TRBV6-3 with TRBJ2-3; unclear D gene. This CDR3 has 11 residues. Per germline, CDR1 MNHEY and CDR2 SVGEGT. The germline V and J ends were trimmed by 7 bases and 2 bases, with 4 bases remaining between them. CDR3 in DNA: TGTGCCAGCACCACCACAGATACGCAGTATTTT. Protein product: CASTTTDTQYF.

The chain carries TRBV27 and TRBJ2-7, with a tentative D call TRBD1 (6 bases). The CDR3 is made up of 14 amino acids. CDR1 MNHEY and CDR2 SMNVEV come from the germline V gene (reference sequence). Trimming pared 5 bases from V and 4 bases from J, leaving 15 bases between. The CDR3 bases are TGTGCCAGCAGTGTGACAGGTCCCCTTTACGAGCAGTACTTC. Protein sequence: CASSVTGPLYEQYF.

This clonotype has more than one count but fewer than ten. This chain uses TRBV6-1 with TRBJ1-4; 8 nucleotides match TRBD1. The CDR3 length is 13 residues. CDR1 MNHNS and CDR2 SASEGT come from the germline V gene. J lost 7 bases, V lost 10 bases, and 8 bases had no gene match. DNA for the CDR3: TGTGCCACCGGACAGGGTTGGGGTGAAAAACTGTTTTTT. This translates into CATGQGWGEKLFF.

The chain links TRBV5-6 to TRBJ1-2; D remains ambiguous. CDR1 and CDR2 (germline): SGHDT, YYEEEE. The CDR3 has 16 residues. V shed 3 bases and J shed 3 bases, with 18 bases lying between them. CDR3: CASSSILRVMDYGYTF. DNA of the CDR3: TGTGCCAGCAGCTCGATTCTGAGGGTAATGGACTATGGCTACACCTTC.

This clonotype was detected only a few times. This chain joins TRBV6-2 or TRBV6-3 and TRBJ2-6; D gene unclear. Germline loops: CDR1 MNHEY, CDR2 SVGEGT. The CDR3 extends over 15 amino acids. V was cut by 6 bases and J by 1 base, with 10 bases left in between. The DNA for the CDR3 is TGTGCCAGCAGCCACGGGTATTCTGGGGCCAACGTCCTGACTTTC. It yields the protein CASSHGYSGANVLTF.

In its sample, this clonotype was seen many times. An end of the junction differs from the germline gene, which may be a read error. V is TRBV7-7 and J is TRBJ2-2; D gene unclear. Germline loops: CDR1 SSHAT, CDR2 FNYEAQ (reference sequence). The CDR3 runs to 16 residues. The CDR3 DNA reads TGTGCTAGCAGCTCCAACCCTTCGCCGAACACCGGGGAGCTGTTTTTT. Residues: CASSSNPSPNTGELFF.

V usage is TRBV25-1 and J usage is TRBJ1-2; a possible D gene is TRBD1 (5 bases). V gave up 2 bases and J gave up 6 bases, with 16 bases separating them. Germline V gene lookup returns CDR1 MGHDK and CDR2 SYGVNS. The CDR3 totals 15 residues. CDR3 coding DNA: TGTGCCAGCAGTGAAACAGGACTACCAGAGGATGGCTACACCTTC. The encoded protein is CASSETGLPEDGYTF.

This clonotype has just a few counts. This chain uses TRBV29-1 with TRBJ2-2, with D possibly matching TRBD2 (5 bases). CDR3 size: 13 residues. Germline values: CDR1 SQVTM, CDR2 ANQGSEA. Between the trimmed V and J ends, which lost 3 bases and 4 bases, there was a span of 9 bases. This chain's CDR3 is CSVDEGFTGELFF. In DNA form, the CDR3 reads TGCAGCGTTGATGAGGGATTCACCGGGGAGCTGTTTTTT.

Ten or more counts support this clonotype. The chain combines TRBV4-1 with TRBJ1-2, with D hard to call. Germline V CDR1 and CDR2: MGHRA, YSYEKL. The CDR3 loop spans 14 amino acids. Deletions cut 3 bases from V and 4 bases from J, with 12 bases between. The CDR3 region is CASSQGTWGYGYTF. In DNA, the CDR3 is TGCGCCAGCAGCCAGGGTACTTGGGGCTATGGCTACACCTTC.

This clonotype has just a few counts. The chain couples TRBV27 to TRBJ2-7; 9 bases line up with TRBD1. The CDR3 is made up of 18 amino acids. Germline values: CDR1 MNHEY, CDR2 SMNVEV (reference sequence). V dropped 6 bases and J dropped 3; count of bases not matched to a gene: 18. The CDR3 sequence: CASRDYLPGQGDYYEQYF. CDR3 DNA sequence: TGTGCCAGCAGGGACTACCTTCCGGGACAGGGAGATTACTACGAGCAGTACTTC.

This clonotype turned up a few times. This chain joins TRBV15 and TRBJ2-7; TRBD1 aligns across 8 bases. CDR1 and CDR2 from the germline V gene are LNHNV and YYDKDF (reference sequence). V gave up 3 bases and J gave up 9 bases; unmatched junction bases: 10. This CDR3 region has 14 residues. The CDR3 sequence is CATSSSRTGSGQYF. CDR3 DNA: TGTGCCACCAGCAGTAGTCGGACAGGGTCCGGGCAGTACTTC.